What follows are 22 T cell receptor beta chains derived from one specimen sequenced in a study of CD8+ T cells in alopecia areata. Treatment denoted: oral pan-JAK inhibitor, 5-10 mg twice daily. RNA, once extracted, was reverse transcribed into cDNA for use as the sequencing template. Produced via immunoSEQ multiplex PCR; TCRdb's table is partial and in-frame only. The sample has 100,000 to 120,000 clones, roughly three fifths seen once. Source: CD4+ T cells sorted from blood, taken at week 24, from a patient treated with tofacitinib. These receptors were collected from a human donor with alopecia areata.

The CDR3 here is CAIRGGDLYGYTF. DNA for the CDR3: TGTGCCATCAGAGGGGGAGATCTCTATGGCTACACCTTC. This chain connects TRBV10-3 to TRBJ1-2, with TRBD1 as a possible D gene (6 bases). The V gene lost 6 bases and the J gene lost 4 bases, with 12 bases spanning the gap. The germline gives CDR1 ENHRY, CDR2 SYGVKD. The CDR3 has 13 residues.

This rearrangement joins TRBV18 to TRBJ1-1; TRBD1 matches 8 bases. V trimming: 6 bases; J trimming: 1 base; junction bases outside the gene matches: 4. The CDR3 is 14 residues long. Germline V lookup: CDR1 KGHSH, CDR2 LQKENI. The DNA for the CDR3 is TGTGCCAGCTCTACAGGGGGAGGGAACACTGAAGCTTTCTTT. Residues: CASSTGGGNTEAFF. Filled out from reference TRBV18 and TRBJ1-1, the complete variable domain reads NAGVMQNPRHLVRRRGQEARLRCSPMKGHSHVYWYRQLPEEGLKFMVYLQKENIIDESGMPKERFSAEFPKEGPSILRIQQVVRGDSAAYFCASSTGGGNTEAFFGQGTRLTVV.

This clone came up a few times. V usage is TRBV29-1 and J usage is TRBJ2-1, with TRBD2 as a possible D gene (6 bases). The CDR3 contains 12 residues. V was trimmed by 5 bases and J by 9 bases, leaving 14 bases between them. Looked up from germline, CDR1 is SQVTM and CDR2 is ANQGSEA. CDR3 residues: CSVRWGVLEQFF. The CDR3 nucleotides read TGCAGCGTTAGATGGGGGGTTCTTGAGCAGTTCTTC.

The chain links TRBV28 to TRBJ2-4, with 8 bases identical to TRBD1. V was clipped by 4 bases and J by 6 bases; unmatched bases: 8. Germline V gives CDR1 MDHEN, CDR2 SYDVKM. The CDR3 is made up of 15 amino acids. In DNA form, the CDR3 reads TGTGCCAGCAGTTCACGACAGGGGCTAGGAAACATTCAGTACTTC. Translated: CASSSRQGLGNIQYF.

V gene TRBV2 combines with J gene TRBJ2-7; D possibly uses TRBD1 or TRBD2 (5 bases each). V dropped 7 bases and J dropped 0 bases, with 13 bases sitting between them. Germline assignment: CDR1 SNHLY and CDR2 FYNNEI. There are 14 residues in the CDR3. The CDR3 loop is CASTSGTASYEQYF. The CDR3 nucleotides read TGTGCCAGCACTTCCGGGACGGCCTCCTACGAGCAGTACTTC.

This clone was seen a few times. This sequence joins TRBV29-1 and TRBJ2-1, with TRBD1 identical over 9 bases. With 8 bases clipped from V and 2 bases from J, the junction kept 7 bases outside the gene matches. In germline, CDR1 is SQVTM, CDR2 ANQGSEA. This CDR3 spans 14 amino acids. DNA of the CDR3: TGCAGCTCAAGAGGGACAGGGCCCTACAATGAGCAGTTCTTC. It yields the protein CSSRGTGPYNEQFF.

On this clone itself: Additional DNA sequences in this sample encode the identical CDR3. The gene calls are TRBV7-2 and TRBJ2-5; D not resolved. Looked up from germline, CDR1 is SGHTA and CDR2 is FQGNSA. Trimming pared 5 bases from V and 2 bases from J, leaving 3 bases between. CDR3 length: 11 residues. The CDR3 region has the DNA TGTGCCAGCAGCATTCAAGAGACCCAGTACTTC. It yields the protein CASSIQETQYF.

The rearrangement uses TRBV25-1 and TRBJ1-1; D is possibly TRBD1 (6 bases). The CDR3 is made up of 13 amino acids. CDR1 and CDR2 (germline): MGHDK, SYGVNS. V was cut by 8 bases and J by 8 bases, with 18 bases left in between. The CDR3, as DNA: TGTGCCAGCCACCGGGGGGGCGCTTCCGAAGCTTTCTTT. This sequence encodes CASHRGGASEAFF.

A single count supports this clone. This chain links TRBV30 with TRBJ1-2; possible D gene TRBD1, 6 bases. Trimming shortened V by 3 bases and J by 3 bases, and 17 bases separated the two germline ends. Germline lookup yields CDR1 GTSNPN and CDR2 SVGIG (reference sequence). The CDR3 spans 15 residues. Written as DNA, the CDR3 is TGTGCCTGGAGCAAAACAGGGATTGGGGACTATGGCTACACCTTC. This gives the protein CAWSKTGIGDYGYTF.

This rearrangement joins TRBV4-1 to TRBJ1-6, with D uncertain. In germline, CDR1 is MGHRA, CDR2 YSYEKL. The CDR3 totals 13 residues. V was shortened by 0 bases and J by 10 bases, with 7 bases between the two germline ends. The CDR3 sequence: CASSQDKGSPLHF. CDR3 DNA sequence: TGCGCCAGCAGCCAAGACAAGGGATCACCCCTCCACTTT.

The chain is built from TRBV10-3 and TRBJ2-1, with D perhaps being TRBD1 or TRBD2 (5 bases each). The germline gives CDR1 ENHRY, CDR2 SYGVKD. The V end was cut by 4 bases, the J end by 8 bases, with 15 bases between. This CDR3 has 14 amino acids. DNA of the CDR3: TGTGCCATCAGTGGGGGACCGGTCGGCGATGAGCAGTTCTTC. Protein product: CAISGGPVGDEQFF.

The chain links TRBV7-2 to TRBJ1-5; 7 bases are shared with TRBD1. Losses at the gene ends were 5 bases for V and 2 bases for J; bases not matched to a gene: 3. This CDR3 comprises 14 residues. CDR1 and CDR2 from the germline V gene are SGHTA and FQGNSA. The DNA for the CDR3 is TGTGCCAGCAGCCAGGGGGGAGGCAATCAGCCCCAGCATTTT. Amino acid sequence: CASSQGGGNQPQHF.

The V gene is TRBV5-4, the J gene TRBJ2-5; perhaps D is TRBD1 or TRBD2 (5 bases each). The CDR3 loop spans 13 amino acids. The V gene's germline CDR1 is SGHNT and CDR2 YYREEE (reference sequence). V was pared by 6 bases and J by 0 bases, with 9 bases between. CDR3 loop: CASTPGHQETQYF. CDR3 bases: TGTGCCAGCACCCCGGGACACCAAGAGACCCAGTACTTC.

The V gene is TRBV29-1, the J gene TRBJ2-1, with 9 bases matching TRBD2. The V segment lost 7 bases and the J segment 8 bases; nucleotides outside the gene matches: 6. The CDR3 loop spans 12 amino acids. Looked up from germline, CDR1 is SQVTM and CDR2 is ANQGSEA. This CDR3 is CSGERGADEQFF. The CDR3 bases are TGCAGCGGGGAGCGGGGGGCCGATGAGCAGTTCTTC.

This clone is a singleton in its sample. This chain joins TRBV7-2 and TRBJ2-4; D not resolved. V gave up 3 bases and J gave up 6 bases, with 15 bases separating them. The CDR3 contains 15 residues. Germline CDR1 and CDR2: SGHTA and FQGNSA. CDR3 in DNA: TGTGCCAGCAGCTTCTCTTTTGGGGTTGGAAACATTCAGTACTTC. This sequence encodes CASSFSFGVGNIQYF.

This chain joins TRBV9 and TRBJ2-3, with TRBD2 matching over 13 bases. The CDR3 runs to 16 residues. Per germline, CDR1 SGDLS and CDR2 YYNGEE. Trimming took 0 bases from V and 9 from J; bases not matched to a gene: 7. The CDR3 sequence: CASSVGTSGGAVTQYF. The CDR3 region has the DNA TGTGCCAGCAGCGTAGGGACTAGCGGGGGAGCGGTCACGCAGTATTTT.

V usage is TRBV5-6 and J usage is TRBJ2-1; 10 bases match TRBD2. The V and J ends lost 2 bases and 5 bases, in that order; junction bases with no gene match: 10. The CDR3 consists of 17 residues. Germline loops: CDR1 SGHDT, CDR2 YYEEEE. The CDR3 DNA reads TGTGCCAGCAGCTTTACGCAGACTAGCGGGTCGCACAATGAGCAGTTCTTC. Protein product: CASSFTQTSGSHNEQFF.

The chain has TRBV7-8 and TRBJ2-5; a possible D gene is TRBD2 (6 bases). Germline-derived CDR1 and CDR2 are SGHVS and FQNEAQ. The CDR3 consists of 16 residues. The germline V and J ends were trimmed by 5 bases and 4 bases, with 20 bases remaining between them. Here the CDR3 DNA reads TGTGCCAGCAGCGAGGGAGGCGGGCTATTCGGAGAGACCCAGTACTTC. Encoded protein: CASSEGGGLFGETQYF.

The chain has TRBV25-1 and TRBJ1-1; D is uncertain. The germline gives CDR1 MGHDK, CDR2 SYGVNS. Trimming shortened V by 7 bases and J by 2 bases, and 14 bases separated the two germline ends. The CDR3 totals 14 residues. CDR3 nucleotide sequence: TGTGCCAGCAAATCTGACGTAGACAACACTGAAGCTTTCTTT. Protein sequence: CASKSDVDNTEAFF.

The V gene is TRBV29-1, the J gene TRBJ2-1, with D hard to call. The CDR3 is 12 amino acids. The V end was cut by 0 bases, the J end by 15 bases, with 15 bases between. The V gene's germline CDR1 is SQVTM and CDR2 ANQGSEA. CDR3 residues: CSVEDQTSGLFF. The CDR3 DNA sequence: TGCAGCGTTGAAGATCAAACATCTGGGTTGTTCTTC.

This chain connects TRBV9 to TRBJ2-1, with 10 bases lining up with TRBD2. The CDR3 has 19 amino acids. Germline trimming cut 4 bases from V and 0 bases from J; bases unmatched to any gene: 13. CDR1 is SGDLS, CDR2 YYNGEE, per germline. The CDR3 loop reads CASSKTRGSGGPSYNEQFF. The CDR3 nucleotides read TGTGCCAGCAGCAAGACTAGGGGTAGCGGGGGGCCCTCCTACAATGAGCAGTTCTTC.

The chain recombines TRBV5-4 with TRBJ1-2; the match to TRBD1 covers 7 bases. The V and J ends lost 2 bases and 4 bases, in that order; junction bases with no gene match: 5. This CDR3 is built from 14 residues. Germline lookup yields CDR1 SGHNT and CDR2 YYREEE (reference sequence). The CDR3 protein is CASSLRGRVYGYTF. In DNA, the CDR3 is TGTGCCAGCAGCTTAAGGGGGCGCGTCTATGGCTACACCTTC.